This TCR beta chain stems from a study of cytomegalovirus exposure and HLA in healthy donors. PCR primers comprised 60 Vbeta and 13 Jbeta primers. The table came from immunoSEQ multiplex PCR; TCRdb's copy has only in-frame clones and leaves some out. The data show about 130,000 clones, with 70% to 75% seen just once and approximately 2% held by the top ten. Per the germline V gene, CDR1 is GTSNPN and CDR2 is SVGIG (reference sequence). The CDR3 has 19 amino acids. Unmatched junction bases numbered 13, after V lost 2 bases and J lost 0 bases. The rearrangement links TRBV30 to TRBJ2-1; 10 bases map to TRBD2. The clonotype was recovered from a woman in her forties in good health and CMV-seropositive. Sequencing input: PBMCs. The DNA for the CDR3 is TGTGCCTGGAGTTCACCGGGACTAGCGCAACTAAGCTCCTACAATGAGCAGTTCTTC. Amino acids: CAWSSPGLAQLSSYNEQFF.